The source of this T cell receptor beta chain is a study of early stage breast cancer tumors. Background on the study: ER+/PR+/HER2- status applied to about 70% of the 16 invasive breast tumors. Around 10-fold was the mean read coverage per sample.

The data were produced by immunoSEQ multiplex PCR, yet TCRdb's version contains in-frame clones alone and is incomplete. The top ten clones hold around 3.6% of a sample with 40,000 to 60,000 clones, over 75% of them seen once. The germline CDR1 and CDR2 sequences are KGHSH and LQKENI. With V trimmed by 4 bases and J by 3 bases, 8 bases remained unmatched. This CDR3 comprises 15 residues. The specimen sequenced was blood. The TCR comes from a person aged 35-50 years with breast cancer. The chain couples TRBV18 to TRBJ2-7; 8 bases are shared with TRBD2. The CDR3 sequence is CASSLGAGGHYEQYF. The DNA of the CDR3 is TGTGCCAGCTCACTTGGTGCGGGGGGTCACTACGAGCAGTACTTC. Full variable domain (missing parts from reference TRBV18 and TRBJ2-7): NAGVMQNPRHLVRRRGQEARLRCSPMKGHSHVYWYRQLPEEGLKFMVYLQKENIIDESGMPKERFSAEFPKEGPSILRIQQVVRGDSAAYFCASSLGAGGHYEQYFGPGTRLTVT.